This T cell receptor (beta chain) was sequenced for a study of cytomegalovirus exposure and HLA in healthy donors. Study-wide findings and caveats: Available immune exposure information was restricted to CMV serostatus only. What a later analysis showed was that several of the most significant clusters appeared linked to common viral pathogens. Most of the TCR beta V segments (in an earlier analysis) were productive either about 87% or about 30% of the time.

Donors showed nominal health when sampled, although they likely had unrecorded immune exposures. Turning to this clone: The target antigen is unknown.

The CDR3 length is 14 residues. CDR1 and CDR2 from the germline V gene are LNHDA and SQIVND (reference sequence). With V trimmed by 4 bases and J by 6 bases, 3 bases remained unmatched. It was with 60 Vbeta and 13 Jbeta primers that the PCR ran. Generated by immunoSEQ multiplex PCR, the TCRdb table keeps only in-frame clones and is missing some. Of roughly 150,000 clones in the sample, 82% are singletons; the top ten hold over 2.5%. V gene TRBV19 combines with J gene TRBJ2-7, with 13 bases that match TRBD2. The material sequenced was PBMCs. This TCR was recovered from a male donor in good health and CMV-seronegative. CDR3 amino acids: CASSTRLAGGEQYF. CDR3 nucleotide sequence: TGTGCCAGTAGTACAAGACTAGCGGGGGGCGAGCAGTACTTC.